This TCR beta chain was profiled in a study of Graves' ophthalmopathy and Graves' hyperthyroidism. The CDR3 loop spans 15 amino acids. V was shortened by 3 bases and J by 4 bases, with 13 bases between the two germline ends. Per the germline V gene, CDR1 is SGHTA and CDR2 is FQGTGA. The TCR beta CDR3 regions underwent amplification from RNA transcripts. The first-round RT-PCR employed HTBI primers together with the Qiagen OneStep RT-PCR kit. A multiplex PCR was then performed as the second round. TCRdb re-called the multiplex PCR reads with MiXCR, one entry per CDR3 protein. The sample includes 1 million to 1.3 million distinct CDR3 sequences, roughly 35% seen only once; the top ten take around 10%.

This sequence was found in an adult man with Graves' hyperthyroidism. The chain uses TRBV7-3 and TRBJ2-1, with D possibly matching TRBD1 (6 bases). The sample consisted of peripheral blood or thyroid tissue (not recorded which). The CDR3 sequence: CASSLAQGRYNEQFF. The CDR3 coding sequence is TGTGCCAGCAGCTTGGCACAGGGTCGGTACAATGAGCAGTTCTTC.